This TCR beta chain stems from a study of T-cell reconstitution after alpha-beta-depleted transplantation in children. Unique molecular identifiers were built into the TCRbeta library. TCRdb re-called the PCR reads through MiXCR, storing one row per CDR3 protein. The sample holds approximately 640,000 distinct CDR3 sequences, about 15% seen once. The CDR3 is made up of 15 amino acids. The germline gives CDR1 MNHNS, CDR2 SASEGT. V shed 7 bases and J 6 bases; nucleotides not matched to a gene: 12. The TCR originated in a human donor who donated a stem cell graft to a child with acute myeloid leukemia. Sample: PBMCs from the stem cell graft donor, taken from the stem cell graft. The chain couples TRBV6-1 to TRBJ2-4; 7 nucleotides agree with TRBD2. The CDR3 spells CASKVETSPINIQYF. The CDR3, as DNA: TGTGCCAGCAAAGTGGAGACTAGCCCAATAAACATTCAGTACTTC.